The present TCR beta chain was sequenced within a study of T cell changes during pregnancy in multiple sclerosis. This table comes from immunoSEQ multiplex PCR, and its TCRdb copy is limited to in-frame clones, with some not included. Among about 56,000 clones, around 90% were seen once, and the ten largest hold less than 0.6%. The V gene's germline CDR1 is SQVTM and CDR2 ANQGSEA. The CDR3 sequence is 14 residues long. With 3 bases removed from V and 5 bases from J, the gap between germline ends came to 16 bases. The sequencing here drew on CD4+ T cells from peripheral blood mononuclear cells, taken in the third trimester of pregnancy. The receptor was derived from a female donor with multiple sclerosis, enrolled in a pregnancy study. This sequence joins TRBV29-1 and TRBJ1-1; D unclear. As DNA, the CDR3 is TGCAGCGTTGATATCCGGGGAAAGACAACTGAAGCTTTCTTT. It encodes CSVDIRGKTTEAFF.